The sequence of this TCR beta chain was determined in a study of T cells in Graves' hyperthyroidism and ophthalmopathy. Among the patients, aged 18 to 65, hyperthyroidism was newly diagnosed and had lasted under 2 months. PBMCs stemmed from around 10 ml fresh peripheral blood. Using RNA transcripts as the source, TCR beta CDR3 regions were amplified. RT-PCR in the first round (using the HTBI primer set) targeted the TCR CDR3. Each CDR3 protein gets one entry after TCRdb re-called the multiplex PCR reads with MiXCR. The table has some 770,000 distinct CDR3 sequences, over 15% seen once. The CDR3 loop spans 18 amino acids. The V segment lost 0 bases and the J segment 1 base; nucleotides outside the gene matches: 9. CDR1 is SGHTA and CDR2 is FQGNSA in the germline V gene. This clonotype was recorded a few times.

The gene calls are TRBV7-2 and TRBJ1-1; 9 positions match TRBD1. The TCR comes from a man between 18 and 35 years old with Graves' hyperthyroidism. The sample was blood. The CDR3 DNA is TGTGCCAGCAGCTTAGCGGTTATAACAGGGGGCGAGAACACTGAAGCTTTCTTT. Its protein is CASSLAVITGGENTEAFF.